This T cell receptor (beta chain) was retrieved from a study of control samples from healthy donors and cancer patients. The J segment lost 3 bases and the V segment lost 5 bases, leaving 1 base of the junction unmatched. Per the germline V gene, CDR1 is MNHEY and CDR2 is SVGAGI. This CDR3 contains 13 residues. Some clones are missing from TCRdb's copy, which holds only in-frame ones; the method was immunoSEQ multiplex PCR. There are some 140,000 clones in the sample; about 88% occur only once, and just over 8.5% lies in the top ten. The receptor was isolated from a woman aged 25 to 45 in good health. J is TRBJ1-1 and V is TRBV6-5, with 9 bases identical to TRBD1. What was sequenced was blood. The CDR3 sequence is CASSRQGDTEAFF. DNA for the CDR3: TGTGCCAGCAGTAGACAGGGGGACACTGAAGCTTTCTTT.